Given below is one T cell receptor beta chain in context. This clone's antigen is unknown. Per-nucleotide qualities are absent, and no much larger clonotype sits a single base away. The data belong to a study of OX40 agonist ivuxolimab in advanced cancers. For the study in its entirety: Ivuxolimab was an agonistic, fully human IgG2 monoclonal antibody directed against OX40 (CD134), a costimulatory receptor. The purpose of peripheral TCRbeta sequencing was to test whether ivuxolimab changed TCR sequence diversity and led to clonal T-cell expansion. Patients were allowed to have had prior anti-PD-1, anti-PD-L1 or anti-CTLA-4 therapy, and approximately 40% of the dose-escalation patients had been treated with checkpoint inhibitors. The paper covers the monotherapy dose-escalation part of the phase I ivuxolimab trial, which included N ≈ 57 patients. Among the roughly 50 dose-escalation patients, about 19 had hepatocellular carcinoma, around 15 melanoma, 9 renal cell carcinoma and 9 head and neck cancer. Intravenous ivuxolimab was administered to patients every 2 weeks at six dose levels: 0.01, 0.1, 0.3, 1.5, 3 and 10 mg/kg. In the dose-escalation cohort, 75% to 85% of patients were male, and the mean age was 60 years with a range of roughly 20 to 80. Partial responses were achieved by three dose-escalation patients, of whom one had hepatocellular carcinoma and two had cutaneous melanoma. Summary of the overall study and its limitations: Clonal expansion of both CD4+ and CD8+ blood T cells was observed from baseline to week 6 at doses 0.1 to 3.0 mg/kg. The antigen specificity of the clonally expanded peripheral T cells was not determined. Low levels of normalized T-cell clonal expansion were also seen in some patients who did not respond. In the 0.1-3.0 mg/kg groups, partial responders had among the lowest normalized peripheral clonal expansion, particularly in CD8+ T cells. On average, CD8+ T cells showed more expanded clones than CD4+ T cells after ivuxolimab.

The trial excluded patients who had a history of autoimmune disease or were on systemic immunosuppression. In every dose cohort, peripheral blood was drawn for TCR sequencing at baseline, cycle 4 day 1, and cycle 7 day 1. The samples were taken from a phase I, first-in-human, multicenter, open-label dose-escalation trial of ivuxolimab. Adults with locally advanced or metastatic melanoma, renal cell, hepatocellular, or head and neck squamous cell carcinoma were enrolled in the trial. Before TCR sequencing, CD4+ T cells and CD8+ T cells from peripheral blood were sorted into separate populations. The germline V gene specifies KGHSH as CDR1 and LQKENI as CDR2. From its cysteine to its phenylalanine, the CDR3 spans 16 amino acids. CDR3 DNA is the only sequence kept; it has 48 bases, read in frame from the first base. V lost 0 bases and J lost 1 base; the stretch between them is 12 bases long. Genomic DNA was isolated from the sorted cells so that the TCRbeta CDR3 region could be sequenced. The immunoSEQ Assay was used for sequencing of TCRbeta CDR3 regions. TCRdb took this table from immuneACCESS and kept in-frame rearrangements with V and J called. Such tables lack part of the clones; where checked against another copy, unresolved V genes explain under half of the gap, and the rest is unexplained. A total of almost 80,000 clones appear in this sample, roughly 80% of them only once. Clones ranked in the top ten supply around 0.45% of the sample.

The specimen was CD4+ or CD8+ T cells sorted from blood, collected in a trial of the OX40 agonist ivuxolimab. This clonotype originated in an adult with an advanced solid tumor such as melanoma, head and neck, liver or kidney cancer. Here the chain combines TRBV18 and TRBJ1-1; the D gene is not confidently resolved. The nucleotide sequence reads TGTGCCAGCTCACCACCGGGGTTGGGCACGAACACTGAAGCTTTCTTT. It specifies CASSPPGLGTNTEAFF.